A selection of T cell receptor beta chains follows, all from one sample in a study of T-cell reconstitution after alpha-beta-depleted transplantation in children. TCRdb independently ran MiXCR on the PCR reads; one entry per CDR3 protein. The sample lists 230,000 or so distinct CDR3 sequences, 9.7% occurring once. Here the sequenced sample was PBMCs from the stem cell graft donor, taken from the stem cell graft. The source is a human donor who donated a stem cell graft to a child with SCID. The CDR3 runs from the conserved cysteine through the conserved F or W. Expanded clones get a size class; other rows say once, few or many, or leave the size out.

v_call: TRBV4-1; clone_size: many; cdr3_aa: CASRLSGTDNSPLHF
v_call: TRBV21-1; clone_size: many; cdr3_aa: CASSPRDRGRMRGNQPQHF
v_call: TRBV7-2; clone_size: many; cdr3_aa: CASSSSNTDTQYF
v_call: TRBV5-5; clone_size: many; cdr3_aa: CASSQTPAGAPYNEQFF
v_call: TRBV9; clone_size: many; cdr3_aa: CASSVESIPHNEQFF
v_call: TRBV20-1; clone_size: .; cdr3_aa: CSARVGSGNTDTQYF
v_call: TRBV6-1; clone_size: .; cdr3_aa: CASPEGSSLTSTDTQYF
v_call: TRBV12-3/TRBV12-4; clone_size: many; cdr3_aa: CASTRGRVSGYTF
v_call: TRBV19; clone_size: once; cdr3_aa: CASSLDPGQEAFF
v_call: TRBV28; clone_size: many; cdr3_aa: CASSPTVYSNQPQHF
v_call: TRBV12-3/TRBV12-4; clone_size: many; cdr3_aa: CASSLFMGTAYGDSGANVLTF
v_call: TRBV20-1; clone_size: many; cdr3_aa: CSAKRWRGGPDTQYF
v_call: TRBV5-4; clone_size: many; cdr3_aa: CASSPRGQNTGELFF